This TCR beta chain originates from a study of blood T cell repertoires in COVID-19. Study details: PBMCs, B-cell-depleted T cells, or T cells provided the cDNA or gDNA that made up the material.

In germline, CDR1 is SGHRS, CDR2 YFSETQ. CDR3 length: 15 residues. Trimming stripped 0 bases from V and 9 bases from J, with 16 bases between. The Seattle site enrolled patients during active infection and followed them longitudinally. Original methodology: Quantification of nucleated cells was approximated via reference gene primer amplification. The data were produced by immunoSEQ multiplex PCR, yet TCRdb's version contains in-frame clones alone and is incomplete. V, J and clone size are those of that table, while D and trimming were read from the DNA. The sample has 250,000 to 350,000 clones, 65% to 85% seen once.

The sequence was obtained from a human donor with COVID-19, enrolled during active disease. The donor label of this sample is uncertain. The rearrangement links TRBV5-1 to TRBJ2-1, with a weak D call TRBD2 (6 bases). Sequenced input: peripheral blood. The CDR3 nucleotides read TGCGCCAGCAGCTTGGGTGGGGAGGTTATGGGTGAGCAGTTCTTC. Amino acids: CASSLGGEVMGEQFF.